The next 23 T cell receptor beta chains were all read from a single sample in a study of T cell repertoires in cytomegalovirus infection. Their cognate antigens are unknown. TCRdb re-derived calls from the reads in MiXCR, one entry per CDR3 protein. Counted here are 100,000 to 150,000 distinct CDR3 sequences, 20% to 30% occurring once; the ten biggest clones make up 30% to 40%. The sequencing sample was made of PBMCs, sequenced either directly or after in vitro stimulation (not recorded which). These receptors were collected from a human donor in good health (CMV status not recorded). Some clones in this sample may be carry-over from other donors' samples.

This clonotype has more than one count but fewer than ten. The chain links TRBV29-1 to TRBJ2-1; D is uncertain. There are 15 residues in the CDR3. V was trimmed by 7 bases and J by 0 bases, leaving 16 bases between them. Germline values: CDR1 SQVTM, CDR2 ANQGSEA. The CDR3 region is CSAGSPKSSYNEQFF. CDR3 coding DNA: TGCAGCGCCGGATCCCCTAAGAGCTCCTACAATGAGCAGTTCTTC.

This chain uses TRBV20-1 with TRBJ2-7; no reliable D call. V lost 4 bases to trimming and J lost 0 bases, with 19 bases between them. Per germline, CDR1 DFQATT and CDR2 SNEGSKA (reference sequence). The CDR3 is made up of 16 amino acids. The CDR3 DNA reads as TGCAGTGCTACCGCTCTTTTTAGGTTGAGCTCCTACGAGCAGTACTTC. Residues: CSATALFRLSSYEQYF.

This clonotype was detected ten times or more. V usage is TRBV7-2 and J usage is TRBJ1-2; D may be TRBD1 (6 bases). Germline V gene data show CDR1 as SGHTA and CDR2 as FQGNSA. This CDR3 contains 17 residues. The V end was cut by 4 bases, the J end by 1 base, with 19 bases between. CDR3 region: CASSSLGGWEFNYGYTF. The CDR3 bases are TGTGCCAGCAGCTCGCTTGGGGGCTGGGAATTTAACTATGGCTACACCTTC.

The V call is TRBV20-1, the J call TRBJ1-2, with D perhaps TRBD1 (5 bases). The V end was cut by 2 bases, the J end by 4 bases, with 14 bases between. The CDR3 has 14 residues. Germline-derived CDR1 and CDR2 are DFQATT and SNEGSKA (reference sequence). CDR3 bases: TGCAGTGCTAGACTAACGGACGGGGCCTATGGCTACACCTTC. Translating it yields CSARLTDGAYGYTF.

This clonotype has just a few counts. The CDR3 region has the DNA TGTGCCAGCAGCCCCACTAGCGGTCATAATGAGCAGTTCTTC. Amino acids: CASSPTSGHNEQFF. The J gene is TRBJ2-1, the V gene TRBV7-3; 8 bases match TRBD2. The CDR3 loop spans 14 amino acids. From germline, CDR1 is SGHTA and CDR2 FQGTGA. Germline trimming cut 5 bases from V and 7 bases from J; bases unmatched to any gene: 7.

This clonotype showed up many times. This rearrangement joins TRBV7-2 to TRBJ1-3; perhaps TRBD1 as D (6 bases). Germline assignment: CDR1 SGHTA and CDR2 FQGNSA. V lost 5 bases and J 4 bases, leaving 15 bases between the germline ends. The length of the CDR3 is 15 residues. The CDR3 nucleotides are TGTGCCAGCAGCCTTATAGGGGGGTTAGGAAACACCATATATTTT. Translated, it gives CASSLIGGLGNTIYF.

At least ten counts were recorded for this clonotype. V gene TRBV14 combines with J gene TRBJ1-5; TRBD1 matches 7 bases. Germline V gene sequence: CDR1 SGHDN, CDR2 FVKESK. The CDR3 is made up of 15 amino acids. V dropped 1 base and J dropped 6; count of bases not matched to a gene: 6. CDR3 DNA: TGTGCCAGCAGCCAAGCCGACAGGGCAGGTCAGCCCCAGCATTTT. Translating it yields CASSQADRAGQPQHF.

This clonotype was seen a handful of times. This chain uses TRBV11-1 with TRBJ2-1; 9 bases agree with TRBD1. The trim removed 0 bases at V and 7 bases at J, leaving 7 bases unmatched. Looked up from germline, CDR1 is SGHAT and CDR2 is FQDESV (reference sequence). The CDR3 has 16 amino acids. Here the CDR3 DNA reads TGTGCCAGCAGCTTAGCGGCCGGGACAGGGCATAATGAGCAGTTCTTC. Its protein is CASSLAAGTGHNEQFF.

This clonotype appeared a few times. This CDR3 reads CASSYQGDRGNQPQHF. The CDR3 bases are TGTGCCAGCAGTTACCAAGGGGACAGGGGGAACCAGCCCCAGCATTTT. This chain links TRBV6-6 with TRBJ1-5, with 11 nucleotides matching TRBD1. V was pared by 2 bases and J by 7 bases, with 7 bases of the junction left unmatched. CDR3 length equals 16 residues. Germline assignment: CDR1 MNHNY and CDR2 SVGAGI (reference sequence).

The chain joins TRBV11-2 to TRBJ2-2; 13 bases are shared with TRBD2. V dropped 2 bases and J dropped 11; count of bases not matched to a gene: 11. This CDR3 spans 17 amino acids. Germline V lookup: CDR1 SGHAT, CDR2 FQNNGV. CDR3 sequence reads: CASSLKLGTSGISELFF. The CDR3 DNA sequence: TGTGCCAGCAGCTTAAAATTGGGGACTAGCGGGATTTCTGAGCTGTTTTTT.

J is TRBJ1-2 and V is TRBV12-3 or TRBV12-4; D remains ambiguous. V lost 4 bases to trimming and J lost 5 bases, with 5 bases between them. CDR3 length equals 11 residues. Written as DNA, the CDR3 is TGTGCCAGCAGTTCCCAATATGGCTACACCTTC. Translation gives CASSSQYGYTF.

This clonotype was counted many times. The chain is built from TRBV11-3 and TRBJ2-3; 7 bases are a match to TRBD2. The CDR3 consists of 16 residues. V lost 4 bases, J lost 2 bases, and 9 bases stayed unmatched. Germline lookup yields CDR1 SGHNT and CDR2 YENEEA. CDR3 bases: TGTGCCAGCAGCTCAACGACTAGCAGTCCCACAGATACGCAGTATTTT. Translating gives CASSSTTSSPTDTQYF.

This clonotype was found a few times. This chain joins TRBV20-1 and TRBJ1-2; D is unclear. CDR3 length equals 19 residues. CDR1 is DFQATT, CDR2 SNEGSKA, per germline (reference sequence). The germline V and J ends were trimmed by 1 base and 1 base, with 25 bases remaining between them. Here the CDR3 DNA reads TGCAGTGCTAGAGTCGCACTCCCGCGGGAACGGGAACTTAACTATGGCTACACCTTC. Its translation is CSARVALPRERELNYGYTF.

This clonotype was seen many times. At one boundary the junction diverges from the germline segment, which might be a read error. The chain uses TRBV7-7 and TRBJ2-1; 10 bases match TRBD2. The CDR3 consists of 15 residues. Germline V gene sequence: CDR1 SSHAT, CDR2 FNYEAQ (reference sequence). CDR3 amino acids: CASSLASGSKNEQFF. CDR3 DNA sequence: TGTGCTAGCAGCTTAGCTAGCGGGAGTAAAAATGAGCAGTTCTTC.

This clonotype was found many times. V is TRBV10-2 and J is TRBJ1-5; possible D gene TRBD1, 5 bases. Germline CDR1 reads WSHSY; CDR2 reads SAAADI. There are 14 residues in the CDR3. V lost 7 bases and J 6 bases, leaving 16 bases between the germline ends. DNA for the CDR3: TGCGCCAGCACCCCGGGGGTCCCCGCTCAGCCCCAGCATTTT. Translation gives CASTPGVPAQPQHF.

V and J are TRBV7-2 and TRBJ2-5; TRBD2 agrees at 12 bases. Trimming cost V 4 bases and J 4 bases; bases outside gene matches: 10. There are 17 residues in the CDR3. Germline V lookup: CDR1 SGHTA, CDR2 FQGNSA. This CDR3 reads CASSSTNGLAGRETQYF. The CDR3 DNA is TGTGCCAGCAGCTCAACTAACGGACTAGCGGGACGAGAGACCCAGTACTTC. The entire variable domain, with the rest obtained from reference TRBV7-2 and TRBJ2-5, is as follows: GAGVSQSPSNKVTEKGKDVELRCDPISGHTALYWYRQSLGQGLEFLIYFQGNSAPDKSGLPSDRFSAERTGGSVSTLTIQRTQQEDSAVYLCASSSTNGLAGRETQYFGPGTRLLVL.

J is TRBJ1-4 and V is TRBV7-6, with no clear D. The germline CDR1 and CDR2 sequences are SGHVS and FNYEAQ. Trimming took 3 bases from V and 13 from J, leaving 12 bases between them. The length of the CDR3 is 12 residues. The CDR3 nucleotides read TGTGCCAGCAGCTTCCCGAAGGAGGGACTGTTTTTT. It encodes CASSFPKEGLFF.

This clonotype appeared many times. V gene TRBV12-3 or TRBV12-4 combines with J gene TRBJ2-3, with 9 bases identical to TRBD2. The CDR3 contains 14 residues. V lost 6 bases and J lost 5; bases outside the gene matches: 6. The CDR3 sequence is CASRPTSGGDTQYF. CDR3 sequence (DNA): TGTGCCAGCAGGCCGACTAGCGGAGGAGATACGCAGTATTTT.

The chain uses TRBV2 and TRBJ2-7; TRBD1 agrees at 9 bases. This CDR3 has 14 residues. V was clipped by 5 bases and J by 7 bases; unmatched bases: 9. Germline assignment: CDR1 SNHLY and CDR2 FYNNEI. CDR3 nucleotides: TGTGCCAGCAGTTCAGACAGGGGGTGGCGAGAGCAGTACGTC. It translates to CASSSDRGWREQYV.

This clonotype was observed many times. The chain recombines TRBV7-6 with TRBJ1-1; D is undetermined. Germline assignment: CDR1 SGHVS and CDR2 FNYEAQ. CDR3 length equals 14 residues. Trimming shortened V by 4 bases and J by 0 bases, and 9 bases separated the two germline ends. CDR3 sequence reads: CASSSGILNTEAFF. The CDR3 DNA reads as TGTGCCAGCAGCTCCGGTATATTGAACACTGAAGCTTTCTTT.

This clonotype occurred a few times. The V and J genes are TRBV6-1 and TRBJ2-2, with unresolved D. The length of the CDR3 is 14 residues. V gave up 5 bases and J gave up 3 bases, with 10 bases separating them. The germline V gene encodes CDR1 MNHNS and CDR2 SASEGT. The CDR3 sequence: CASSYQLYTGELFF. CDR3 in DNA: TGTGCCAGCAGTTACCAGCTCTACACCGGGGAGCTGTTTTTT.

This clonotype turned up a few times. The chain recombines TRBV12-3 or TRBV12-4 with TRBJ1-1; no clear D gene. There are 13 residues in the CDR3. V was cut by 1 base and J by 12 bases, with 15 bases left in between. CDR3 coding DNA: TGTGCCAGCAGTTTAGTCCGAGGGCAGGTATCTTTCTTT. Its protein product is CASSLVRGQVSFF.

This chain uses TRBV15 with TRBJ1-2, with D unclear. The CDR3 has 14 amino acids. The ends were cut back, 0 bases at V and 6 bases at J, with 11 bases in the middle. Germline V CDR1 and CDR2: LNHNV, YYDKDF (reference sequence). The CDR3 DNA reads TGTGCCACCAGCAGAGACGCCTGGGAACATGGCTACACCTTC. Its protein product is CATSRDAWEHGYTF.